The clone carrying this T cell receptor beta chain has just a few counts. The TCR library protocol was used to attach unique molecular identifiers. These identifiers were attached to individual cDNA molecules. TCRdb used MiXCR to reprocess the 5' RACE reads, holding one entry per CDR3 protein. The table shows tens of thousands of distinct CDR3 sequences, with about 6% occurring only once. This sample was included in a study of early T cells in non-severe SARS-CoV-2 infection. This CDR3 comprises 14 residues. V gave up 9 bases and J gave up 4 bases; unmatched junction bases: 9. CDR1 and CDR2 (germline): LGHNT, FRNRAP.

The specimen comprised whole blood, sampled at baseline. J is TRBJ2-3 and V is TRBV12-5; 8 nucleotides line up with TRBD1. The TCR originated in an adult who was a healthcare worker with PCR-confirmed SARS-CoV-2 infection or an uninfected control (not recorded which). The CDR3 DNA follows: TGTGCTAGCCGCAGACAGGGGCCCGCAGATACGCAGTATTTT. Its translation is CASRRQGPADTQYF.